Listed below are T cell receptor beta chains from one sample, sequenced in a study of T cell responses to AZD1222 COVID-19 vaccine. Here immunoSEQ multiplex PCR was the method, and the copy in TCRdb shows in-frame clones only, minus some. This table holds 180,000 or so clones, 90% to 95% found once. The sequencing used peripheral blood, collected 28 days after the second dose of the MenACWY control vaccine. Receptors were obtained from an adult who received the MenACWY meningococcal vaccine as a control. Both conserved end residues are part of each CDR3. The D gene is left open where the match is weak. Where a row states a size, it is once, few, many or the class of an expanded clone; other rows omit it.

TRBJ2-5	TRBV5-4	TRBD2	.	TGTGCCAGCAGCTTGGACCGAAGCGGGGGACGGGGGACCCAGTACTTC	CASSLDRSGGRGTQYF
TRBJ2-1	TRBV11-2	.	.	TGTGCCAGCAGCTTATACTTTGGGGGTGAGCAGTTCTTC	CASSLYFGGEQFF
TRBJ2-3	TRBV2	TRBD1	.	TGTGCCAGCAGTAGAGGGGGCGGCACAGATACGCAGTATTTT	CASSRGGGTDTQYF
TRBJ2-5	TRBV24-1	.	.	TGTGCCACCAGTGATTTGGACCCCGGGACCCAGTACTTC	CATSDLDPGTQYF
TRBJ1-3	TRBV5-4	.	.	TGTGCCAGCAGCTATGGACAGATTGGAAACACCATATATTTT	CASSYGQIGNTIYF
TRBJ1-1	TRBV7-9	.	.	TGTGCCAGCAGCTTAGAAGTGGGGGTAGGAGAAGCTTTCTTT	CASSLEVGVGEAFF
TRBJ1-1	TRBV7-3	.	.	TGTGCCAGCAGCTTTCGCCCCGGAGGTGAAGCTTTCTTT	CASSFRPGGEAFF
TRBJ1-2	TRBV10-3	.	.	TGTGCCATCAGTGAGTCAGGGGGCTATGGCTACACCTTC	CAISESGGYGYTF
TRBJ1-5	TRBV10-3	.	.	TGTGCCATCAGTGCCCGGAGGGAAAATAGCAATCAGCCCCAGCATTTT	CAISARRENSNQPQHF
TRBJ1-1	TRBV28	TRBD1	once	TGTGCCAGCAGTATAAGAAGGACAGGGGGCAACACTGAAGCTTTCTTT	CASSIRRTGGNTEAFF
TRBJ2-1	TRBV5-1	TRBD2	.	TGCGCCAGCAGCCCCGCGGGGGGGAATGAGCAGTTCTTC	CASSPAGGNEQFF